This T cell receptor (beta chain) was documented in a study of control samples from healthy donors and cancer patients (TCRdb year 2020). On this clone itself: Which antigen it targets is not known. One base away there is no much larger clone; base qualities are not given.

Looking up the germline V gene (reference sequence) yields CDR1 GTSNPN and CDR2 SVGIG. CDR3 length: 13 amino acids, cysteine to phenylalanine. Only the CDR3 DNA is retained, 39 bases long and in frame from the first base. The junction shows trimming of 3 bases on V and 5 bases on J, and the gene matches do not reach 6 bases of it. The protocol used for the library was the immunoSEQ multiplex PCR assay. TCRdb provides this immuneACCESS table in a form limited to in-frame rearrangements. Some clones are lacking; in checked studies, under half of them reflect an unresolved V gene, and why the rest are absent is not known. The table for this sample lists 65,000 to 85,000 clones; roughly nine tenths of them were counted only once. The ten largest clones represent 8% to 10% of the sample.

This clonotype was sampled from a woman aged 45-59 years with colorectal cancer. The chain is made from TRBV30 and TRBJ2-5; 7 bases in the junction line up with TRBD1. Sequencing was carried out using PBMCs. The nucleotide sequence is TGTGCCTGGAGATACAGGGGTAGGGAGACCCAGTACTTC. The resulting protein is CAWRYRGRETQYF.